This T cell receptor beta chain was documented in a study of shared clonotypes between healthy human individuals. The assay was immunoSEQ multiplex PCR, and TCRdb's table has in-frame clones only and misses some. This table holds some 2,000,000 clones, 85% to 95% found once. Positive CCR7 selection of CD45RO-negative cells yielded the naive CD8 cells, and terminally differentiated effector memory CD45RA+ cells were excluded. V lost 3 bases, J lost 2 bases, and 8 bases lay in between. CDR1 is SEHNR, CDR2 FQNEAQ, per germline (reference sequence). This CDR3 spans 13 amino acids. The chain uses TRBV7-9 and TRBJ2-7, with unresolved D. The receptor comes from a man in his late teens or twenties in good health. The sequenced sample was naive CD8+ T cells sorted from blood. In DNA form, the CDR3 reads TGTGCCAGCAGCTTGGATAACCCCTACGAGCAGTACTTC. Translating gives CASSLDNPYEQYF.